The next 24 T cell receptor beta chains were all read from a single sample in a study of T cell responses to AZD1222 COVID-19 vaccine (dated by TCRdb to the early 2020s). This specimen's time point label, interpreted: baseline before first vaccination. Library creation used the immunoSEQ multiplex PCR assay. What TCRdb holds here is the immuneACCESS table cut down to in-frame rearrangements. Part of the clones is not present; checked against another copy, under half of the missing clones reflect an unresolved V gene, and the others are unexplained. The sample table contains around 180,000 clones; only one count was recorded for almost 95% of them. The ten largest clones take up 10% of the sample. Sequenced material: peripheral blood, taken on day 0 of AZD1222 vaccination. The receptors originated from an adult in good health.

The CDR3 spells CASSHAPGTGTGAFF. The CDR3 nucleotides are TGTGCCAGCTCCCACGCCCCGGGGACAGGGACGGGAGCTTTCTTT. The chain has TRBV18 and TRBJ1-1, with 9 bases identical to TRBD1. Germline V gene data show CDR1 as KGHSH and CDR2 as LQKENI. J gave up 10 bases and V 6 bases, and 15 bases lay outside the gene matches. The CDR3 is made up of 15 amino acids.

The V gene is TRBV11-3, the J gene TRBJ2-2; D not certain. The CDR3 sequence is 14 residues long. Germline-derived CDR1 and CDR2 are SGHNT and YENEEA. V shed 5 bases and J shed 6 bases, with 13 bases lying between them. DNA for the CDR3: TGTGCCAGCAGCAGAACCAACTCGGCCGGGGAGCTGTTTTTT. Residues: CASSRTNSAGELFF.

The chain employs TRBV2 and TRBJ1-4; 7 nucleotides line up with TRBD1. This CDR3 region has 14 residues. V trimming: 3 bases; J trimming: 3 bases; junction bases outside the gene matches: 1. Germline V lookup: CDR1 SNHLY, CDR2 FYNNEI. The CDR3 reads CASSDTGANEKLFF. The CDR3 region has the DNA TGTGCCAGCAGTGATACAGGGGCTAATGAAAAACTGTTTTTT.

This chain uses TRBV30 with TRBJ2-1, with 10 nucleotides matching TRBD1. CDR3 length: 13 residues. Germline V lookup: CDR1 GTSNPN, CDR2 SVGIG (reference sequence). Trimming cost V 5 bases and J 6 bases; bases outside gene matches: 4. The CDR3 region has the DNA TGTGCCTGGGGACAGGGGGTCCCCAATGAGCAGTTCTTC. Translating it yields CAWGQGVPNEQFF.

J is TRBJ2-7 and V is TRBV15, with D perhaps matching TRBD2 (6 bases). The CDR3 length is 15 residues. CDR1 LNHNV and CDR2 YYDKDF come from the germline V gene (reference sequence). Trimming removed 0 bases from V and 2 bases from J, with 11 bases in between. The CDR3 DNA sequence: TGTGCCACCAGCAGAGATCGGGGCGGGACCTACGAGCAGTACTTC. Translating it yields CATSRDRGGTYEQYF.

V and J are TRBV19 and TRBJ1-2; D is uncertain. Germline V gene lookup returns CDR1 LNHDA and CDR2 SQIVND (reference sequence). The CDR3 covers 13 residues. Trimming pared 5 bases from V and 8 bases from J, leaving 15 bases between. CDR3 sequence: CASSLKSRVGYTF. As DNA, the CDR3 is TGTGCCAGTAGTCTCAAATCCCGGGTCGGCTACACCTTC.

This clone was recorded once. V and J are TRBV6-6 and TRBJ2-1, with D unclear. With 2 bases removed from V and 0 bases from J, the gap between germline ends came to 8 bases. CDR3 length: 15 residues. The germline V gene encodes CDR1 MNHNY and CDR2 SVGAGI (reference sequence). The DNA for the CDR3 is TGTGCCAGCAGTTACGAGGCCAGCTCCTACAATGAGCAGTTCTTC. Its protein product is CASSYEASSYNEQFF.

The J gene is TRBJ1-2, the V gene TRBV6-5; TRBD1 matches at 7 bases. Looked up from germline, CDR1 is MNHEY and CDR2 is SVGAGI. Trimming at V came to 9 bases and at J to 7 bases, leaving 11 bases not matched to a gene. The CDR3 loop spans 13 amino acids. CDR3 DNA: TGTGCCAGTAGAGCAACAGGGGAAGGTGGCTACACCTTC. Translating it yields CASRATGEGGYTF.

This chain links TRBV6-2 or TRBV6-3 with TRBJ1-5, with a tentative D call TRBD1 (6 bases). The CDR3 extends over 16 amino acids. CDR1 and CDR2 from the germline V gene are MNHEY and SVGEGT. The germline V and J ends were trimmed by 6 bases and 5 bases, with 20 bases remaining between them. The chain's CDR3 is CASSLILQGIHQPQHF. CDR3 sequence (DNA): TGTGCCAGCAGCCTTATTCTACAGGGAATCCATCAGCCCCAGCATTTT.

The rearrangement uses TRBV10-1 and TRBJ2-7; 7 bases are shared with TRBD2. CDR1 and CDR2 (germline): WNHNN, SYGVQD (reference sequence). J gave up 7 bases and V 0 bases, and 9 bases lay outside the gene matches. The CDR3 has 15 amino acids. The chain's CDR3 is CASSESEAGMVEQYF. CDR3 DNA sequence: TGCGCCAGCAGTGAGTCGGAAGCGGGAATGGTTGAGCAGTACTTC.

This clone was found once. The chain employs TRBV14 and TRBJ2-1; TRBD2 might be the D (6 bases). Deletions cut 5 bases from V and 0 bases from J, with 11 bases between. CDR1 and CDR2 from the germline V gene are SGHDN and FVKESK. This CDR3 spans 15 amino acids. The CDR3 is CASSGRRDSYNEQFF. The CDR3 DNA is TGTGCCAGCAGCGGGAGGCGGGACTCCTACAATGAGCAGTTCTTC.

V is TRBV9 and J is TRBJ2-6; D is tentatively TRBD1 or TRBD2 (6 bases each). V lost 4 bases, J lost 4 bases, and 24 bases lay in between. Germline V lookup: CDR1 SGDLS, CDR2 YYNGEE. The CDR3 is made up of 19 amino acids. CDR3: CASSTLRGSPGRGANVLTF. DNA for the CDR3: TGTGCCAGCAGCACCTTGAGGGGGAGCCCCGGGAGAGGGGCCAACGTCCTGACTTTC.

V gene TRBV27 combines with J gene TRBJ2-1; D uncertain. The CDR3 spans 14 residues. Trimming stripped 2 bases from V and 0 bases from J, with 5 bases between. From germline, CDR1 is MNHEY and CDR2 SMNVEV (reference sequence). The CDR3 sequence: CASSLISSYNEQFF. The DNA for the CDR3 is TGTGCCAGCAGTTTAATTAGCTCCTACAATGAGCAGTTCTTC.

DNA of the CDR3: TGTGCCAGCTCACAATTGACAGGGGGCACTGAAGCTTTCTTT. This sequence encodes CASSQLTGGTEAFF. The chain recombines TRBV18 with TRBJ1-1, with 9 bases identical to TRBD1. This CDR3 comprises 14 residues. Germline lookup yields CDR1 KGHSH and CDR2 LQKENI. Trimming at V came to 4 bases and at J to 4 bases, leaving 4 bases not matched to a gene.

The rearrangement uses TRBV6-1 and TRBJ2-1; 10 bases are a match to TRBD2. Germline assignment: CDR1 MNHNS and CDR2 SASEGT. J lost 8 bases, V lost 2 bases, and 6 bases had no gene match. This CDR3 spans 15 amino acids. The DNA for the CDR3 is TGTGCCAGCAGTGAATCTAGCGGGGGTGTAGATGAGCAGTTCTTC. It translates to CASSESSGGVDEQFF.

The chain employs TRBV27 and TRBJ1-1, with 7 positions matching TRBD1. CDR1 MNHEY and CDR2 SMNVEV come from the germline V gene (reference sequence). CDR3 length: 14 amino acids. V was pared by 4 bases and J by 6 bases, with 8 bases of the junction left unmatched. CDR3 region: CASSYGTVGSEAFF. The CDR3 DNA reads TGTGCCAGCAGTTATGGGACAGTTGGATCTGAAGCTTTCTTT.

The V and J genes are TRBV7-2 and TRBJ1-6; unclear D gene. V lost 1 base, J lost 9 bases, and 7 bases lay in between. The CDR3 totals 13 residues. Germline V gene data show CDR1 as SGHTA and CDR2 as FQGNSA. CDR3 in DNA: TGTGCCAGCAGCTTAGGACCAGGTTCACCCCTCCACTTT. Translated: CASSLGPGSPLHF. Looking up the rest from reference TRBV7-2 and TRBJ1-6 gives the full variable domain: GAGVSQSPSNKVTEKGKDVELRCDPISGHTALYWYRQSLGQGLEFLIYFQGNSAPDKSGLPSDRFSAERTGGSVSTLTIQRTQQEDSAVYLCASSLGPGSPLHFGNGTRLTVT.

V gene TRBV6-4 combines with J gene TRBJ2-2, with 9 bases that match TRBD1. The ends lost 4 bases at V and 5 bases at J; junction bases unmatched: 5. Germline V gene lookup returns CDR1 MRHNA and CDR2 SNTAGT. The CDR3 length is 15 residues. The chain's CDR3 is CASSVDRGQTGELFF. The CDR3, as DNA: TGTGCCAGCAGTGTGGACAGGGGACAAACCGGGGAGCTGTTTTTT.

In its sample, this clone was seen once. The gene calls are TRBV23-1 and TRBJ1-5, with TRBD1 matching 8 bases. Being an ORF, TRBV23-1 has a function that is uncertain. The CDR3 is 22 amino acids. V dropped 2 bases and J dropped 0; count of bases not matched to a gene: 21. CDR3 residues: CASSQGLRDRFPSPYSNQPQHF. The CDR3, as DNA: TGCGCCAGCAGTCAAGGGCTCCGGGACAGGTTTCCGAGTCCATATAGCAATCAGCCCCAGCATTTT.

The genes are TRBV6-6 and TRBJ1-2; D gene uncertain. V was trimmed by 8 bases and J by 8 bases, leaving 9 bases between them. This CDR3 region has 10 residues. CDR1 MNHNY and CDR2 SVGAGI come from the germline V gene (reference sequence). The CDR3 reads CASGERGYTF. DNA for the CDR3: TGTGCCAGCGGTGAGAGGGGCTACACCTTC.

The chain employs TRBV27 and TRBJ2-7, with TRBD2 matching over 8 bases. This CDR3 contains 15 residues. Trimming at V came to 5 bases and at J to 7 bases, leaving 13 bases not matched to a gene. Germline V CDR1 and CDR2: MNHEY, SMNVEV (reference sequence). In DNA form, the CDR3 reads TGTGCCAGCAGTCCGTCGGGGGGGGTATCGAGGGAGCAGTACGTC. Residues: CASSPSGGVSREQYV.

The V call is TRBV16, the J call TRBJ2-3; D gene uncertain. This CDR3 is 13 amino acids long. CDR1 and CDR2 (germline): KGHSY, FQNENV. V was clipped by 6 bases and J by 6 bases, with 13 bases between them. The CDR3 reads CASSRWFGDTQYF. CDR3 nucleotide sequence: TGTGCCAGCAGTCGTTGGTTTGGGGATACGCAGTATTTT.

The table lists this clone with a count of one. This rearrangement joins TRBV6-6 to TRBJ1-2; TRBD1 matches at 7 bases. Germline V lookup: CDR1 MNHNY, CDR2 SVGAGI (reference sequence). Trimming removed 5 bases from V and 3 bases from J; junction bases left unmatched: 9. CDR3 length: 15 amino acids. The CDR3 sequence: CASSDPGDSDYGYTF. In nucleotides, the CDR3 is TGTGCCAGCAGTGACCCTGGGGACAGCGACTATGGCTACACCTTC.

V and J are TRBV27 and TRBJ1-2; possible D gene TRBD1, 5 bases. CDR1 and CDR2 (germline): MNHEY, SMNVEV (reference sequence). Trimming stripped 0 bases from V and 6 bases from J, with 8 bases between. The CDR3 is 13 amino acids. CDR3 protein: CASSLSGGNGYTF. CDR3 coding DNA: TGTGCCAGCAGTTTATCTGGGGGGAATGGCTACACCTTC.